A selection of T cell receptor beta chains follows, all from one sample in a study of OX40 agonist ivuxolimab in advanced cancers. Produced via immunoSEQ multiplex PCR; TCRdb's table is partial and in-frame only. The sample includes roughly 35,000 clones, roughly 81% seen only once; the top ten take around a fifth. The sample consisted of CD4+ or CD8+ T cells sorted from blood, taken in a trial of the OX40 agonist ivuxolimab. The receptor source for this set is an adult with an advanced solid tumor such as melanoma, head and neck, liver or kidney cancer. The CDR3 runs from the conserved cysteine through the conserved F or W. The D gene is left open where the match is weak. Rows may omit the clone size; those that give it use once, few, many or a size class.

j_call d_call clone_size v_call cdr3_nt cdr3_aa
TRBJ2-3 . . TRBV4-3 TGCGCCAGCAGCCAAGATCCAGCCAGCACAGATACGCAGTATTTT CASSQDPASTDTQYF
TRBJ2-7 TRBD2 . TRBV6-1 TGTGCCAGCGGGGTCCAGCGGGAGAGACCCTACGAGCAGTACTTC CASGVQRERPYEQYF
TRBJ2-5 . few TRBV27 TGTGCCAGCAGTTCGCAGGGACAGACCCAGTACTTC CASSSQGQTQYF
TRBJ2-5 . . TRBV5-1 TGCGCCAGCAGCTTGGCCGACATAAGCAGGGAGACCCAGTACTTC CASSLADISRETQYF
TRBJ1-5 . few TRBV28 TGTGCCAGCAGCCCAAGGGACGGATTCAATCAGCCCCAGCATTTT CASSPRDGFNQPQHF
TRBJ1-5 TRBD1 . TRBV2 TGTGCCAGCCACCGGGACAGGAATCAGCCCCAGCATTTT CASHRDRNQPQHF
TRBJ1-4 . few TRBV5-1 TGCGCCAGCAGCTTGGCCCCCCCGGCCTCAAATGAAAAACTGTTTTTT CASSLAPPASNEKLFF
TRBJ1-5 . . TRBV28 TGTGCCAGCCGGACAGCATACAATCAGCCCCAGCATTTT CASRTAYNQPQHF
TRBJ2-2 . . TRBV10-1 TGCGCCAGCGGTCCATGGGGGACCGGGGAGCTGTTTTTT CASGPWGTGELFF
TRBJ2-2 . . TRBV5-1 TGCGCCAGCAGCTTGGACACCCCCGGGGAGCTGTTTTTT CASSLDTPGELFF
TRBJ1-1 . . TRBV5-1 TGCGCCAGCAGCGGGGGCCAGGGGAACACTGAAGCTTTCTTT CASSGGQGNTEAFF
TRBJ2-5 . . TRBV9 TGTGCCAGCAGCGTTGTACAGGGCGATACGGAGACCCAGTACTTC CASSVVQGDTETQYF
TRBJ2-1 . . TRBV10-1 TGCGCCAGCAGTGAGTCGCAGTCAGGTCTCTACAATGAGCAGTTCTTC CASSESQSGLYNEQFF
TRBJ1-3 . medium-sized TRBV19 TGTGCCAGTAGTATCAGAAACACCATATATTTT CASSIRNTIYF
TRBJ2-7 . . TRBV20-1 TGCAGTGCTAGAGCTGATGGCGAGCAGTACTTC CSARADGEQYF
TRBJ2-7 TRBD1 once TRBV6-1 TGTGCCAGCAGACCCGGACAGGGGGGCGCTTACGAGCAGTACTTC CASRPGQGGAYEQYF
TRBJ1-4 . few TRBV28 TGTGCCAGCACCAGGGGAGGTGCAACTAATGAAAAACTGTTTTTT CASTRGGATNEKLFF
TRBJ1-4 . . TRBV18 TGTGCCAGCTCACCGGACCAGGGAAAACTGTTTTTT CASSPDQGKLFF
TRBJ2-7 . . TRBV6-5 TGTGCCAGCAAAGACTACGAGCAGTACTTC CASKDYEQYF
TRBJ2-1 TRBD2 . TRBV7-3 TGTGCCAGCAGCCCCATAGCGGGGGGCCACAATGAGCAGTTCTTC CASSPIAGGHNEQFF
TRBJ1-3 TRBD1 . TRBV28 TGTGCCAGCAGTTTACCCGGGACAGGGAATAGAAACACCATATATTTT CASSLPGTGNRNTIYF
TRBJ2-1 . once TRBV11-2 TGTGCCAGCAGCCCGCGTTTGTCGGGAACCTACAATGAGCAGTTCTTC CASSPRLSGTYNEQFF
TRBJ1-2 TRBD1 . TRBV28 TGTGCCAGCAGGTCTACAGGGGAGGGTTATGGCTACACCTTC CASRSTGEGYGYTF
TRBJ1-4 . . TRBV7-6 TGTGCCAGCAGCTTAGGCGTCGGAGAAAAACTGTTTTTT CASSLGVGEKLFF
TRBJ1-1 . few TRBV30 TGTGCCTGGAGATACATGAACACTGAAGCTTTCTTT CAWRYMNTEAFF
TRBJ2-3 . . TRBV9 TGTGCCAGCAGCGAGGGCGTGTGGGTTGGGACAGATACGCAGTATTTT CASSEGVWVGTDTQYF
TRBJ2-5 . . TRBV9 TGTGCCAGCAGAGGGGGTGAGACCCAGTACTTC CASRGGETQYF
TRBJ1-1 TRBD1 . TRBV11-3 TGTGCCAGCAGCTTCAGGACAGGATTGATCGCTTTCTTT CASSFRTGLIAFF
TRBJ1-1 . . TRBV7-6 TGTGCCAGCAGTGTGGGTAGGGGCGTTAATAGCGCTTTCTTT CASSVGRGVNSAFF
TRBJ2-7 . . TRBV7-9 TGTGCCAGCAGCTCCCCCCCCGGGACAAACCTATACGAGCAGTACTTC CASSSPPGTNLYEQYF
TRBJ1-2 TRBD1 . TRBV5-1 TGCGCCAGCAGCTTGAGGGCCGGGACAGGAAGCGGCTACACCTTC CASSLRAGTGSGYTF
TRBJ2-7 . . TRBV20-1 TGCAGTGCTAGAGATGGAGACGAGCAGTACTTC CSARDGDEQYF
TRBJ1-1 TRBD1 . TRBV18 TGTGCCAGCTCACCAGACAGGGGGAACACTGAAGCTTTCTTT CASSPDRGNTEAFF
TRBJ1-1 . . TRBV28 TGTGCCAGCAGAGACAGAAGGAACACTGAAGCTTTCTTT CASRDRRNTEAFF
TRBJ1-3 . . TRBV9 TGTGCCAGCAGCGTACCAGGGGCTGGAAACACCATATATTTT CASSVPGAGNTIYF
TRBJ1-2 . . TRBV28 TGTGCCAGCAGTACAGGGTGGGTAGATGGCTACACCTTC CASSTGWVDGYTF
TRBJ2-1 TRBD1 . TRBV14 TGTGCCAGCAGCCTCCCCCGGACAGGGGGCCGTAATGAGCAGTTCTTC CASSLPRTGGRNEQFF